A single sample gave rise to the 8 T cell receptor beta chains below, sequenced in a study of T cell responses to AZD1222 COVID-19 vaccine. Assay: immunoSEQ multiplex PCR; the TCRdb copy retains only in-frame clones and omits some. The profile shows 150,000 or so clones, 90% of them singletons. The material sequenced was peripheral blood, taken on day 0 of AZD1222 vaccination. The source of these receptors is an adult in good health.

This chain uses TRBV7-8 with TRBJ1-5; D call uncertain. Trimming removed 4 bases at V and 2 bases at J, with 15 bases between. In germline, CDR1 is SGHVS, CDR2 FQNEAQ. The CDR3 contains 16 residues. The CDR3 DNA reads as TGTGCCAGCAGCTACGGGATCCGGTCGGGCAATCAGCCCCAGCATTTT. Protein product: CASSYGIRSGNQPQHF. The whole variable domain, remainder taken from reference TRBV7-8 and TRBJ1-5, is GAGVSQSPRYKVAKRGQDVALRCDPISGHVSLFWYQQALGQGPEFLTYFQNEAQLDKSGLPSDRFFAERPEGSVSTLKIQRTQQEDSAVYLCASSYGIRSGNQPQHFGDGTRLSIL.

This clone was seen just once. This rearrangement joins TRBV19 to TRBJ1-3; 8 bases match TRBD1. The CDR3 is 16 residues long. V was clipped by 7 bases and J by 3 bases; unmatched bases: 11. Germline lookup yields CDR1 LNHDA and CDR2 SQIVND (reference sequence). The CDR3 region has the DNA TGTGCCAGTAAAAGCTCGGACAGGGTGAATGGAAACACCATATATTTT. Protein sequence: CASKSSDRVNGNTIYF.

The genes are TRBV7-8 and TRBJ2-5; no clear D gene. This CDR3 is built from 12 residues. The germline gives CDR1 SGHVS, CDR2 FQNEAQ. V was cut by 6 bases and J by 4 bases, with 9 bases left in between. The CDR3 here is CASSRSRETQYF. CDR3 bases: TGTGCCAGCAGTAGGAGCCGAGAGACCCAGTACTTC.

The chain joins TRBV19 to TRBJ1-5; 9 positions agree with TRBD1. From germline, CDR1 is LNHDA and CDR2 SQIVND (reference sequence). Trimming at V came to 6 bases and at J to 5 bases, leaving 11 bases not matched to a gene. This CDR3 spans 16 amino acids. CDR3 amino acids: CASRGTGTGNYQPQHF. The CDR3 DNA follows: TGTGCCAGTAGAGGAACCGGGACAGGGAACTATCAGCCCCAGCATTTT.

V gene TRBV6-4 combines with J gene TRBJ1-1, with D uncertain. Trimming shortened V by 6 bases and J by 0 bases, and 14 bases separated the two germline ends. The CDR3 is made up of 15 amino acids. Germline CDR1 and CDR2: MRHNA and SNTAGT. CDR3 loop: CASSSPNWVNTEAFF. The CDR3 bases are TGTGCCAGCAGCTCACCTAATTGGGTGAACACTGAAGCTTTCTTT.

This clone was counted between two and nine times. This sequence joins TRBV7-6 and TRBJ2-5; unclear D gene. CDR1 and CDR2 (germline): SGHVS, FNYEAQ. The CDR3 sequence is 15 residues long. V was shortened by 5 bases and J by 2 bases, with 15 bases between the two germline ends. The CDR3 DNA is TGTGCCAGCAGCCAGACCCGATGGGGTCAAGAGACCCAGTACTTC. This sequence encodes CASSQTRWGQETQYF.

The chain combines TRBV6-5 with TRBJ2-7; 8 bases fit TRBD1. The germline CDR1 and CDR2 sequences are MNHEY and SVGAGI. CDR3 size: 15 residues. The junction had 5 bases not matched to a gene; V was cut back by 2 bases and J by 2 bases. The CDR3 here is CASSYERQGPYEQYF. DNA for the CDR3: TGTGCCAGCAGTTACGAACGACAGGGGCCCTACGAGCAGTACTTC.

The rearrangement joins TRBV10-3 to TRBJ1-1; D ambiguous. From germline, CDR1 is ENHRY and CDR2 SYGVKD. The CDR3 covers 14 residues. V was shortened by 5 bases and J by 6 bases, with 16 bases between the two germline ends. The CDR3, as DNA: TGTGCCATCAGTACCGGACGTGGGGAGGCTGAAGCTTTCTTT. Protein: CAISTGRGEAEAFF.